This passage covers 9 T cell receptor beta chains from one sample sequenced in a study of T cell repertoires in cytomegalovirus infection. Their antigens are not known. Each CDR3 protein is one row after TCRdb ran MiXCR on the reads. Altogether 750,000 to 900,000 distinct CDR3 sequences are present, roughly 29% being singletons, with the ten largest covering approximately 14%. The material sequenced was cultured CD8+ T cells from PBMCs, taken from culture after CMV antigen stimulation. The receptors shown here come from a human donor in good health (CMV status not recorded). Some clones in this sample may be carry-over from other donors' samples.

The V and J genes are TRBV10-3 and TRBJ1-3; a possible D gene is TRBD1 (5 bases). The CDR3 totals 13 residues. Germline loops: CDR1 ENHRY, CDR2 SYGVKD. V was trimmed by 0 bases and J by 7 bases, leaving 7 bases between them. CDR3 residues: CAISESRGNTIYF. In nucleotides, the CDR3 is TGTGCCATCAGTGAGTCCCGGGGGAACACCATATATTTT.

The chain has TRBV19 and TRBJ1-1; D unresolved. The CDR3 sequence is 13 residues long. Trimming removed 9 bases from V and 1 base from J, with 12 bases in between. Germline V gene sequence: CDR1 LNHDA, CDR2 SQIVND (reference sequence). This CDR3 reads CASQSRGNTEAFF. CDR3 sequence (DNA): TGTGCCAGCCAGAGCCGGGGGAACACTGAAGCTTTCTTT.

This clonotype was counted many times. The CDR3 spells CASSRGTASYEQYV. The CDR3 nucleotides are TGTGCCAGCAGCCGGGGGACAGCCTCCTACGAGCAGTACGTC. This sequence joins TRBV7-8 and TRBJ2-7; the D gene is possibly TRBD1 (7 bases). Germline V gene data show CDR1 as SGHVS and CDR2 as FQNEAQ. The CDR3 is made up of 14 amino acids. V lost 5 bases, J lost 0 bases, and 11 bases lay in between.

As to this clonotype: The junction departs from germline at one end; a sequencing error may be responsible. The chain carries TRBV20-1 and TRBJ2-1; a weak D match, TRBD2 (5 bases). The CDR3 covers 15 residues. The germline CDR1 and CDR2 sequences are DFQATT and SNEGSKA (reference sequence). The CDR3 reads CSAREGVNSYNEQFF. DNA of the CDR3: TGCAGTGCAAGAGAGGGAGTCAACTCCTACAATGAGCAGTTCTTC.

This clonotype was recorded a few times. The chain recombines TRBV27 with TRBJ1-2, with D possibly being TRBD1 (5 bases). The V gene lost 0 bases and the J gene lost 4 bases, with 12 bases spanning the gap. Germline V gene sequence: CDR1 MNHEY, CDR2 SMNVEV (reference sequence). This CDR3 comprises 15 residues. The CDR3 loop is CASSLSSGGGYGYTF. The CDR3 DNA is TGTGCCAGCAGTTTATCGAGTGGGGGTGGCTATGGCTACACCTTC.

V and J are TRBV10-3 and TRBJ2-6; D is unresolved. Germline CDR1 and CDR2: ENHRY and SYGVKD. The CDR3 spans 20 residues. V was trimmed by 0 bases and J by 0 bases, leaving 18 bases between them. The CDR3 nucleotides are TGTGCCATCAGTGAGTCCGGACCTTCACCGAAGAGCTCTGGGGCCAACGTCCTGACTTTC. Its translation is CAISESGPSPKSSGANVLTF.

This clonotype has at least ten counts. For the CDR3, the DNA is TGTGCCAAGACAGGGGAGGCCGGGGAGCTGTTTTTT. Protein product: CAKTGEAGELFF. The J gene is TRBJ2-2, the V gene TRBV7-6, with TRBD1 matching over 8 bases. CDR3 length equals 12 residues. CDR1 and CDR2 from the germline V gene are SGHVS and FNYEAQ. Trimming cost V 10 bases and J 6 bases; bases outside gene matches: 4.

The table lists this clonotype with a count of one. The chain recombines TRBV9 with TRBJ2-3; 12 bases map to TRBD1. J gave up 8 bases and V 3 bases, and 10 bases lay outside the gene matches. CDR3 length: 16 amino acids. CDR1 SGDLS and CDR2 YYNGEE come from the germline V gene. CDR3 amino acids: CASSDHTGTGGVTQYF. Written as DNA, the CDR3 is TGTGCCAGCAGCGATCACACCGGGACAGGGGGCGTTACGCAGTATTTT.

The rearrangement uses TRBV6-5 and TRBJ2-7, with D possibly called TRBD1 or TRBD2 (5 bases each). Trimming shortened V by 1 base and J by 7 bases, and 17 bases separated the two germline ends. The CDR3 spans 15 residues. Germline V lookup: CDR1 MNHEY, CDR2 SVGAGI. The CDR3 coding sequence is TGTGCCAGCAGTTACTTGGGACGGAGGCTGAGGGAGCAGTACTTC. Its protein product is CASSYLGRRLREQYF.